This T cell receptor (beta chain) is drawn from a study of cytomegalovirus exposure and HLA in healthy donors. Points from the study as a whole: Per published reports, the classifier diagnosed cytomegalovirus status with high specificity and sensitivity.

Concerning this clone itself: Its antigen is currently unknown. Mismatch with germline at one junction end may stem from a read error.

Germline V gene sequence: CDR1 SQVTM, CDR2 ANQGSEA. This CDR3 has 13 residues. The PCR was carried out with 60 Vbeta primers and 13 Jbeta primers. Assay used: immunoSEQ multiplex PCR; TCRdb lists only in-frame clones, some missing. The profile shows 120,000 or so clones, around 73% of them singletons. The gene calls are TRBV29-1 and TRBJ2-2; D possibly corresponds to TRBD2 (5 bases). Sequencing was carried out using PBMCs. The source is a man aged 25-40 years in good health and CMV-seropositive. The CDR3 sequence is CSVETRNTGELFF. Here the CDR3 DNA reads TGCAGCGTTGAAACCCGGAACACCGGGGAGCTTTTTTTT.